This record looks at one T cell receptor beta chain sequence and its context. As yet, its antigen is unknown. Generated by immunoSEQ multiplex PCR, the TCRdb table keeps only in-frame clones and is missing some. Here the sample spans fewer than 3 million clones, roughly 92% being singletons. The junction had 3 bases not matched to a gene; V was cut back by 8 bases and J by 7 bases. CDR3 length: 11 amino acids. The germline V gene encodes CDR1 SQVTM and CDR2 ANQGSEA. This entry belongs to a study of shared clonotypes between healthy human individuals. Study-wide points: The four-donor shared clonotypes exceeded non-shared clonotypes in generation probability, with non-shared ones scoring lower.

The clonotype comes from a man younger than 35 in good health. Some clones in this sample may be carry-over from other donors' samples. The V call is TRBV29-1, the J call TRBJ2-1; 9 positions match TRBD1. Sequenced sample: naive CD4+ T cells from PBMCs. Documented subset: CD45RA+ positively selected. This CDR3 reads CSWGQGNEQFF. CDR3 bases: TGCAGCTGGGGACAGGGAAATGAGCAGTTCTTC.